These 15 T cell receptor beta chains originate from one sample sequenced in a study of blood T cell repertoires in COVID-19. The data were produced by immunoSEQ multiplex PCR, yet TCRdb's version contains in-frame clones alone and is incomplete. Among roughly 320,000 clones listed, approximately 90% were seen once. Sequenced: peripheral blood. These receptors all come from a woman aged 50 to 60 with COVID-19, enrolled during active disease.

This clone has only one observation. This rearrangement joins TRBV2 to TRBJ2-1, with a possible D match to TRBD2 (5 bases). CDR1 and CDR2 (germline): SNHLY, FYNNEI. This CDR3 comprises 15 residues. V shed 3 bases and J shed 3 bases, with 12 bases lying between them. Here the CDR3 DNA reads TGTGCCAGCAGTGACCGGGATCCCTACTACAATGAGCAGTTCTTC. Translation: CASSDRDPYYNEQFF.

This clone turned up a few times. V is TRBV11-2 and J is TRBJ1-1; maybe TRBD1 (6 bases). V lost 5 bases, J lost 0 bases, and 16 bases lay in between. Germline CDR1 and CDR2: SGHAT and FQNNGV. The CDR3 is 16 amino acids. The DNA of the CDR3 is TGTGCCAGCAGCCTAAGACAGGTGAACATGAACACTGAAGCTTTCTTT. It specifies CASSLRQVNMNTEAFF.

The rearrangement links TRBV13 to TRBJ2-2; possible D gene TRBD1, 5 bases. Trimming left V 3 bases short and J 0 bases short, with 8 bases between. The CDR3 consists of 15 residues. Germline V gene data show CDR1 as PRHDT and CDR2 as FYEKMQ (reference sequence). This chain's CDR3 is CASSFPQANTGELFF. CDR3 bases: TGTGCCAGCAGCTTCCCACAGGCGAACACCGGGGAGCTGTTTTTT.

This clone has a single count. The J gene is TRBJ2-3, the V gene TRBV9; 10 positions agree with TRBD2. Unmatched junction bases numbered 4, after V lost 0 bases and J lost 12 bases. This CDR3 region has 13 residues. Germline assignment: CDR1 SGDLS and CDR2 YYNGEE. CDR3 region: CASSVALAGVQYF. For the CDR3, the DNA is TGTGCCAGCAGCGTAGCCCTAGCGGGAGTTCAGTATTTT.

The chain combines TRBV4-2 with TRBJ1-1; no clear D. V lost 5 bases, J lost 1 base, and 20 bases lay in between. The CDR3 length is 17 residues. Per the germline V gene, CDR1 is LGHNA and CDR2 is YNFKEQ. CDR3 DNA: TGTGCCAGCAGCTATAGCGGCGGAGGACCGAAGAACACTGAAGCTTTCTTT. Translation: CASSYSGGGPKNTEAFF.

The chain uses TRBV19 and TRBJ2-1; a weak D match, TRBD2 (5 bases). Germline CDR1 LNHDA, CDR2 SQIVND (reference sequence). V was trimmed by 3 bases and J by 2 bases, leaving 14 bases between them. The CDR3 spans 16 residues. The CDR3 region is CASSIIPAETYNEQFF. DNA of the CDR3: TGTGCCAGTAGTATCATTCCAGCGGAAACCTACAATGAGCAGTTCTTC. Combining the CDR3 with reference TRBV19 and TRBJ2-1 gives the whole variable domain DGGITQSPKYLFRKEGQNVTLSCEQNLNHDAMYWYRQDPGQGLRLIYYSQIVNDFQKGDIAEGYSVSREKKESFPLTVTSAQKNPTAFYLCASSIIPAETYNEQFFGPGTRLTVL.

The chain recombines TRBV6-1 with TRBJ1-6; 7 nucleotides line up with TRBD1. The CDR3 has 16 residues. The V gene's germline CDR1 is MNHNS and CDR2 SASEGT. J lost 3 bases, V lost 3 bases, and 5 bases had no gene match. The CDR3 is CASSDRTGFYNSPLHF. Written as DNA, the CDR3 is TGTGCCAGCAGTGACCGGACAGGCTTCTATAATTCACCCCTCCACTTT.

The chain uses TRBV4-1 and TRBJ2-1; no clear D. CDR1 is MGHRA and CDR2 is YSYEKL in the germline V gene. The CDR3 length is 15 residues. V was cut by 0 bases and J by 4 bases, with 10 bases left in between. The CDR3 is CASSQDMAFYNEQFF. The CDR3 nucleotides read TGCGCCAGCAGCCAAGATATGGCCTTTTACAATGAGCAGTTCTTC.

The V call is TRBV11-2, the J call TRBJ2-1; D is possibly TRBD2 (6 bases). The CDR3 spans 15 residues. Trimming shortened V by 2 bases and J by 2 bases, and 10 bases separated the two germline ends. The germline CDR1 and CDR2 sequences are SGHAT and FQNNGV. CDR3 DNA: TGTGCCAGCAGCTTAAACGGGGGAACCTACAATGAGCAGTTCTTC. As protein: CASSLNGGTYNEQFF.

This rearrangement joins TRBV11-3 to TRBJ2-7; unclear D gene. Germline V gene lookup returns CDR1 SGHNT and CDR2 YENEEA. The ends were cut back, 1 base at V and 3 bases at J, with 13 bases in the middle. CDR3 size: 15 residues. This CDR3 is CASSLGQPGVYEQYF. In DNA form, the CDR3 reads TGTGCCAGCAGCTTAGGGCAGCCTGGAGTCTACGAGCAGTACTTC.

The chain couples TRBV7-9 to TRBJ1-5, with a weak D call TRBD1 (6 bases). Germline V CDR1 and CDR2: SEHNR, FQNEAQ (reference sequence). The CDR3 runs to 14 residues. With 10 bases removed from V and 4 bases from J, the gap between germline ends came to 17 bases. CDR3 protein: CATHQGGENQPQHF. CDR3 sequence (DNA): TGTGCCACCCACCAAGGGGGAGAGAATCAGCCCCAGCATTTT.

As DNA, the CDR3 is TGCGCCAGCAGCCCGTACACCTACAATGAGCAGTTCTTC. This encodes CASSPYTYNEQFF. This chain links TRBV4-3 with TRBJ2-1; no firm D call. The CDR3 is made up of 13 amino acids. Germline V gives CDR1 LGHNA, CDR2 YSLEER. V was cut by 4 bases and J by 2 bases, with 6 bases left in between.

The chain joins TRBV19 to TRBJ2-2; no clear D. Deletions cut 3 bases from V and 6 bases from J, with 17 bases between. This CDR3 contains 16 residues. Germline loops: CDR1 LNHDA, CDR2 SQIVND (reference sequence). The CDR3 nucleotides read TGTGCCAGTAGTATTAGATCTCGTATCGAACCCGGGGAGCTGTTTTTT. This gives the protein CASSIRSRIEPGELFF.

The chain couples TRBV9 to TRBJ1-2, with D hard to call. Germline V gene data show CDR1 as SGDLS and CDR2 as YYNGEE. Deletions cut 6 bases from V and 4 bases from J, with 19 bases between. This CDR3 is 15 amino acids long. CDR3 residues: CASTPVDGEVYGYTF. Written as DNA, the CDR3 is TGTGCCAGCACCCCTGTTGACGGGGAGGTCTATGGCTACACCTTC.

CDR3 sequence (DNA): TGTGCCATCAGTAGAGGATCCTACAATGAGCAGTTCTTC. Its protein is CAISRGSYNEQFF. J is TRBJ2-1 and V is TRBV10-3; no reliable D call. This CDR3 contains 13 residues. Trimming stripped 5 bases from V and 1 base from J, with 6 bases between. Germline V CDR1 and CDR2: ENHRY, SYGVKD.